One and the same sample provided the 16 T cell receptor beta chains below, sequenced in a study of T-cell reconstitution after alpha-beta-depleted transplantation in children. A TCRbeta library incorporating unique molecular identifiers was prepared. TCRdb processed the PCR reads anew with MiXCR; each CDR3 protein has one entry. The table lists more than 90,000 distinct CDR3 sequences, around a tenth of them singletons. The sequences come from PBMCs, collected before TCRalphabeta/CD19-depleted stem cell transplant. These TCRs come from a boy aged 2 to 10 with acute lymphoblastic leukemia, due to receive a stem cell transplant.

This clonotype was picked up many times. The gene calls are TRBV27 and TRBJ1-2, with D possibly being TRBD1 (6 bases). This CDR3 spans 14 amino acids. Germline V lookup: CDR1 MNHEY, CDR2 SMNVEV (reference sequence). V was cut by 5 bases and J by 5 bases, with 15 bases left in between. The chain's CDR3 is CASSKGGQGYGYTF. CDR3 nucleotides: TGTGCCAGCAGTAAGGGGGGCCAGGGGTATGGCTACACCTTC.

V and J are TRBV28 and TRBJ2-4, with D maybe TRBD1 (6 bases). The CDR3 is made up of 14 amino acids. In germline, CDR1 is MDHEN, CDR2 SYDVKM. Trimming took off 3 bases at V and 8 bases at J, with 14 bases between the two ends. CDR3 residues: CASSFSGTSDIQYF. The CDR3 DNA follows: TGTGCCAGCAGTTTCTCCGGGACATCGGACATTCAGTACTTC.

This sequence joins TRBV29-1 and TRBJ2-1; D ambiguous. Looked up from germline, CDR1 is SQVTM and CDR2 is ANQGSEA. The CDR3 is 15 residues long. Trimming cost V 0 bases and J 4 bases, with 13 bases left between them. The CDR3 spells CSVEDRLGRYNEQFF. The DNA for the CDR3 is TGCAGCGTTGAAGATCGGCTCGGGCGGTACAATGAGCAGTTCTTC.

This chain joins TRBV28 and TRBJ2-5, with 8 bases that match TRBD2. CDR1 and CDR2 (germline): MDHEN, SYDVKM. This CDR3 region has 14 residues. Trimming took 4 bases from V and 3 from J; bases not matched to a gene: 4. The CDR3 loop reads CASSSYSGEETQYF. The CDR3 nucleotides read TGTGCCAGCAGTTCTTATAGCGGGGAAGAGACCCAGTACTTC.

In its sample, this clonotype was seen many times. The gene calls are TRBV5-6 and TRBJ2-7, with D uncertain. V shed 0 bases and J shed 4 bases, with 8 bases lying between them. This CDR3 has 13 residues. Germline V gene data show CDR1 as SGHDT and CDR2 as YYEEEE. CDR3 in amino acids: CASSLGADYEQYF. The CDR3 DNA reads as TGTGCCAGCAGCTTGGGGGCTGATTACGAGCAGTACTTC.

The chain links TRBV20-1 to TRBJ2-1, with 12 bases lining up with TRBD2. After removal of 0 bases from V and 0 bases from J, the junction contained 6 bases not matched to a gene. CDR3 length: 18 amino acids. Germline V gene sequence: CDR1 DFQATT, CDR2 SNEGSKA (reference sequence). The DNA for the CDR3 is TGCAGTGCTAGAGATGTACTGACTAGCGGGAGCTCCTACAATGAGCAGTTCTTC. Encoded protein: CSARDVLTSGSSYNEQFF.

This clonotype has just a few counts. The chain has TRBV20-1 and TRBJ2-7; D is undetermined. Germline V gene data show CDR1 as DFQATT and CDR2 as SNEGSKA (reference sequence). The CDR3 length is 14 residues. Trimming removed 4 bases from V and 1 base from J, with 14 bases in between. Here the CDR3 DNA reads TGCAGTGCTAAAGTCAGGCCCCCTTCCTACGAGCAGTACTTC. Translation gives CSAKVRPPSYEQYF.

The chain recombines TRBV18 with TRBJ1-1, with 7 bases identical to TRBD1. The V segment lost 6 bases and the J segment 1 base; nucleotides outside the gene matches: 5. From germline, CDR1 is KGHSH and CDR2 LQKENI. This CDR3 region has 14 residues. The CDR3 sequence: CASSRTGENTEAFF. CDR3 DNA: TGTGCCAGCTCCCGGACAGGTGAGAACACTGAAGCTTTCTTT. The variable domain in full, with the rest retrieved from reference TRBV18 and TRBJ1-1, is NAGVMQNPRHLVRRRGQEARLRCSPMKGHSHVYWYRQLPEEGLKFMVYLQKENIIDESGMPKERFSAEFPKEGPSILRIQQVVRGDSAAYFCASSRTGENTEAFFGQGTRLTVV.

This chain joins TRBV2 and TRBJ2-7, with 7 positions matching TRBD1. Germline-derived CDR1 and CDR2 are SNHLY and FYNNEI. This CDR3 comprises 14 residues. V dropped 2 bases and J dropped 3; count of bases not matched to a gene: 4. The DNA for the CDR3 is TGTGCCAGCAGTGAACAGGGGGAGTTCTACGAGCAGTACTTC. As protein: CASSEQGEFYEQYF.

This clonotype was counted a few times. The chain has TRBV20-1 and TRBJ2-4, with 8 bases fitting TRBD1. CDR1 and CDR2 (germline): DFQATT, SNEGSKA (reference sequence). This CDR3 comprises 15 residues. J lost 5 bases, V lost 6 bases, and 12 bases had no gene match. DNA for the CDR3: TGCAGTGCGCACAAAACGGACAGGGCTGAAAACATTCAGTACTTC. Translation gives CSAHKTDRAENIQYF.

This clonotype was observed a handful of times. This chain links TRBV11-2 with TRBJ2-1; TRBD2 agrees at 8 bases. Per germline, CDR1 SGHAT and CDR2 FQNNGV. The CDR3 length is 13 residues. The V and J ends lost 6 bases and 8 bases, in that order; junction bases with no gene match: 6. The CDR3, as DNA: TGTGCCAGCAGGGGGATAGCGGGATATGAGCAGTTCTTC. Translated, it gives CASRGIAGYEQFF.

This clonotype was seen a few times. V usage is TRBV7-9 and J usage is TRBJ2-7; no clear D. Deletions cut 5 bases from V and 4 bases from J, with 15 bases between. The germline gives CDR1 SEHNR, CDR2 FQNEAQ (reference sequence). The CDR3 is made up of 14 amino acids. The CDR3 bases are TGTGCCAGCAGCCAATGGAATGACCGATACGAGCAGTACTTC. It translates to CASSQWNDRYEQYF.

This clonotype was recorded many times. This chain uses TRBV10-3 with TRBJ2-1; 9 nucleotides align to TRBD1. The CDR3 has 15 amino acids. V trimming: 3 bases; J trimming: 7 bases; junction bases outside the gene matches: 7. Per the germline V gene, CDR1 is ENHRY and CDR2 is SYGVKD. CDR3 amino acids: CAISEWDRVRNEQFF. The DNA of the CDR3 is TGTGCCATCAGTGAATGGGACAGGGTGCGGAATGAGCAGTTCTTC.

This clonotype was detected only a few times. This chain joins TRBV7-3 and TRBJ2-3; possibly TRBD1 for D (6 bases). This CDR3 is 15 amino acids long. Germline lookup yields CDR1 SGHTA and CDR2 FQGTGA. The ends were cut back, 5 bases at V and 4 bases at J, with 16 bases in the middle. CDR3 coding DNA: TGTGCCAGCAGCGCGCAAGCAGGGGTCCCAGATACGCAGTATTTT. It yields the protein CASSAQAGVPDTQYF.

This chain links TRBV20-1 with TRBJ1-4, with 9 bases aligning to TRBD1. Germline V CDR1 and CDR2: DFQATT, SNEGSKA (reference sequence). This CDR3 region has 15 residues. After removal of 3 bases from V and 8 bases from J, the junction contained 10 bases not matched to a gene. CDR3 coding DNA: TGCAGTGCTAGGGCTCCCGGGACAGGGTTCGAAAAACTGTTTTTT. This encodes CSARAPGTGFEKLFF.

This clonotype was counted many times. The rearrangement links TRBV20-1 to TRBJ2-6, with 7 bases aligning to TRBD2. This CDR3 has 17 residues. J gave up 2 bases and V 3 bases, and 10 bases lay outside the gene matches. CDR1 and CDR2 (germline): DFQATT, SNEGSKA (reference sequence). The CDR3 DNA reads TGCAGTGCTAGTCGGCGGGGGAAAATAGCTGGGGCCAACGTCCTGACTTTC. Translating it yields CSASRRGKIAGANVLTF.